The 5 T cell receptor beta chains listed next were all sequenced from one sample in a study of blood T cell repertoires in COVID-19. Using immunoSEQ multiplex PCR, the repertoire was profiled, and TCRdb retains in-frame clones only, with some absent. The sample yields some 100,000 clones, over 75% seen once. Material for sequencing was peripheral blood. The receptors were gathered from a human donor in a cohort sampled during active COVID-19.

V usage is TRBV7-2 and J usage is TRBJ1-1; D is perhaps TRBD1 (5 bases). V was pared by 4 bases and J by 1 base, with 10 bases between. CDR3 length: 14 residues. The germline CDR1 and CDR2 sequences are SGHTA and FQGNSA. CDR3 loop: CASSSRAGNTEAFF. DNA for the CDR3: TGTGCCAGCAGCTCCAGGGCAGGGAACACTGAAGCTTTCTTT.

The chain uses TRBV18 and TRBJ2-3; 10 bases fit TRBD2. The CDR3 is made up of 14 amino acids. After removal of 4 bases from V and 5 bases from J, the junction contained 3 bases not matched to a gene. Germline V gives CDR1 KGHSH, CDR2 LQKENI. The CDR3 loop is CASSLTSGKDTQYF. The CDR3, as DNA: TGTGCCAGCTCACTCACTAGCGGGAAAGATACGCAGTATTTT.

This clone appeared many times. This rearrangement joins TRBV12-3 or TRBV12-4 to TRBJ1-6; 7 bases map to TRBD1. The V segment lost 4 bases and the J segment 15 bases; nucleotides outside the gene matches: 6. This CDR3 is 12 amino acids long. The CDR3 DNA sequence: TGTGCCAGCAGTTGGGACAGCACTCACCTCCACTTT. Protein sequence: CASSWDSTHLHF.

This chain connects TRBV9 to TRBJ2-2, with a weak D call TRBD1 (6 bases). Trimming stripped 4 bases from V and 4 bases from J, with 14 bases between. Per germline, CDR1 SGDLS and CDR2 YYNGEE. This CDR3 is built from 15 residues. The CDR3, as DNA: TGTGCCAGCAGCACAACAGGGATGGTCACCGGGGAGCTGTTTTTT. It yields the protein CASSTTGMVTGELFF.

The CDR3 DNA sequence: TGCGCCAGCAGCCTACAGGGGTCATCCTACAATGAGCAGTTCTTC. Its protein is CASSLQGSSYNEQFF. The V call is TRBV5-1, the J call TRBJ2-1; TRBD1 aligns across 7 bases. Germline lookup yields CDR1 SGHRS and CDR2 YFSETQ. The CDR3 is made up of 15 amino acids. The J segment lost 1 base and the V segment lost 4 bases, leaving 5 bases of the junction unmatched.